The 29 T cell receptor beta chains below all came from one sample that was sequenced in a study of T cell repertoires in cytomegalovirus infection. Their recognized antigens are unknown. TCRdb re-called the reads with MiXCR, one entry per CDR3 protein. The sample shows fewer than 950,000 distinct CDR3 sequences, roughly 33% of them seen only once. The sequencing here drew on cultured CD8+ T cells from PBMCs, taken from culture after CMV antigen stimulation. These receptors were taken from a human donor in good health (CMV status not recorded). Some clones in this sample may be carry-over from other donors' samples.

Concerning this clonotype: A much larger clone lies one base from this, so it may be a read error. The chain uses TRBV6-2 or TRBV6-3 and TRBJ2-1; D remains unclear. This CDR3 spans 17 amino acids. CDR1 is MNHEY and CDR2 is SVGEGT in the germline V gene. V shed 0 bases and J shed 1 base, with 13 bases lying between them. The chain's CDR3 is CASSYSKHMGSYNEQFF. The CDR3 nucleotides read TGTGCCAGCAGTTACTCGAAGCACATGGGTTCCTACAATGAGCAGTTCTTC.

This clonotype showed up many times. The V call is TRBV20-1, the J call TRBJ2-7; 12 nucleotides match TRBD2. Unmatched junction bases numbered 6, after V lost 5 bases and J lost 4 bases. The germline V gene has CDR1 DFQATT and CDR2 SNEGSKA (reference sequence). CDR3 size: 14 residues. In nucleotides, the CDR3 is TGCAGTGCTCCAGGACTAGCGGGGCATTACGAGCAGTACTTC. Amino acid sequence: CSAPGLAGHYEQYF.

The chain employs TRBV27 and TRBJ2-7, with D possibly TRBD1 on 6 matching bases. The CDR3 runs 14 residues. Germline lookup yields CDR1 MNHEY and CDR2 SMNVEV (reference sequence). Trimming took off 2 bases at V and 1 base at J, with 9 bases between the two ends. The CDR3, as DNA: TGTGCCAGCAGTTTAGCACAGGGTTCCTACGAGCAGTACGTC. As protein: CASSLAQGSYEQYV.

The chain links TRBV25-1 to TRBJ2-7; D could derive from TRBD1 or TRBD2 (6 bases each). This CDR3 contains 15 residues. Germline V gene lookup returns CDR1 MGHDK and CDR2 SYGVNS. V was pared by 7 bases and J by 3 bases, with 19 bases between. CDR3 residues: CASTQLGGASYEQYF. In nucleotides, the CDR3 is TGTGCCAGCACCCAACTGGGGGGCGCAAGCTACGAGCAGTACTTC.

This chain uses TRBV4-1 with TRBJ2-1, with TRBD2 as a possible D gene (7 bases). The CDR3 length is 15 residues. The V end lost 0 bases, the J end lost 7 bases, and 13 bases lay between the germline ends. Germline CDR1 MGHRA, CDR2 YSYEKL. The CDR3 is CASSQESGGGNEQFF. In DNA, the CDR3 is TGCGCCAGCAGCCAAGAGTCGGGGGGCGGGAATGAGCAGTTCTTC.

This clonotype was seen a handful of times. The chain is built from TRBV6-1 and TRBJ1-2; D is uncertain. The CDR3 loop spans 14 amino acids. Trimming left V 2 bases short and J 8 bases short, with 15 bases between. Germline V gives CDR1 MNHNS, CDR2 SASEGT. In DNA form, the CDR3 reads TGTGCCAGCAGTGAATGGTCCGGAGACGGGGGCTACACCTTC. This encodes CASSEWSGDGGYTF.

The rearrangement uses TRBV7-9 and TRBJ1-4; the D gene is possibly TRBD1 (5 bases). The CDR3 sequence is 16 residues long. Trimming took off 5 bases at V and 3 bases at J, with 16 bases between the two ends. The V gene's germline CDR1 is SEHNR and CDR2 FQNEAQ (reference sequence). This chain's CDR3 is CASSDPAGSANEKLFF. CDR3 DNA: TGTGCCAGCAGCGACCCGGCAGGGTCGGCTAATGAAAAACTGTTTTTT.

The chain employs TRBV12-5 and TRBJ2-1, with 8 bases that match TRBD2. Germline CDR1 is LGHNT and CDR2 is FRNRAP. V lost 2 bases and J lost 0; bases outside the gene matches: 9. The CDR3 has 18 residues. In DNA form, the CDR3 reads TGTGCTAGTGGTTTGAACCCCCTCCTAGCGGGCTCCTACAATGAGCAGTTCTTC. This translates into CASGLNPLLAGSYNEQFF. The full variable domain, with the rest looked up from reference TRBV12-5 and TRBJ2-1, is DARVTQTPRHKVTEMGQEVTMRCQPILGHNTVFWYRQTMMQGLELLAYFRNRAPLDDSGMPKDRFSAEMPDATLATLKIQPSEPRDSAVYFCASGLNPLLAGSYNEQFFGPGTRLTVL.

This clonotype was observed at least ten times. The CDR3 region has the DNA TGTGCCAGCTCCCCGGTGGGACTAGAAGAAGAGACCCAGTACTTC. Its protein product is CASSPVGLEEETQYF. The chain joins TRBV7-2 to TRBJ2-5; TRBD2 aligns across 8 bases. The V gene's germline CDR1 is SGHTA and CDR2 FQGNSA. The CDR3 contains 15 residues. With 8 bases clipped from V and 3 bases from J, the junction kept 11 bases outside the gene matches. The full variable domain, completed using reference TRBV7-2 and TRBJ2-5, is GAGVSQSPSNKVTEKGKDVELRCDPISGHTALYWYRQSLGQGLEFLIYFQGNSAPDKSGLPSDRFSAERTGGSVSTLTIQRTQQEDSAVYLCASSPVGLEEETQYFGPGTRLLVL.

This clonotype was counted many times. The chain couples TRBV7-2 to TRBJ2-7; 7 nucleotides align to TRBD2. The CDR3 runs 17 residues. Trimming removed 1 base from V and 4 bases from J; junction bases left unmatched: 13. The V gene's germline CDR1 is SGHTA and CDR2 FQGNSA. The CDR3 reads CASSLGILGLADYEQYF. The CDR3 nucleotides read TGTGCCAGCAGCTTAGGGATACTGGGCCTAGCGGATTACGAGCAGTACTTC.

In its sample, this clonotype was seen a few times. This chain joins TRBV4-2 and TRBJ1-5, with TRBD1 matching over 8 bases. This CDR3 comprises 14 residues. The V gene's germline CDR1 is LGHNA and CDR2 YNFKEQ. V lost 3 bases, J lost 7 bases, and 5 bases stayed unmatched. The CDR3 is CASSHQGAGQPQHF. The CDR3, as DNA: TGTGCCAGCAGCCACCAGGGGGCTGGGCAGCCCCAGCATTTT.

The chain couples TRBV7-9 to TRBJ2-5; 8 bases map to TRBD1. This CDR3 has 17 residues. J was trimmed by 4 bases and V by 4 bases; bases with no gene match: 14. CDR1 is SEHNR, CDR2 FQNEAQ, per germline (reference sequence). CDR3 in DNA: TGTGCCAGCAGCTACGGCCCTGGGACAGGTGCAAGAGAGACCCAGTACTTC. Translation gives CASSYGPGTGARETQYF.

This sequence joins TRBV7-2 and TRBJ1-2; the D is unclear. This CDR3 is 14 amino acids long. Germline lookup yields CDR1 SGHTA and CDR2 FQGNSA. Trimming left V 5 bases short and J 4 bases short, with 14 bases between. The CDR3 DNA reads as TGTGCCAGCAGCCATTTACTACGGGGCTATGGCTACACCTTC. Amino acid sequence: CASSHLLRGYGYTF. Full variable domain (missing parts from reference TRBV7-2 and TRBJ1-2): GAGVSQSPSNKVTEKGKDVELRCDPISGHTALYWYRQSLGQGLEFLIYFQGNSAPDKSGLPSDRFSAERTGGSVSTLTIQRTQQEDSAVYLCASSHLLRGYGYTFGSGTRLTVV.

This clonotype was detected a few times. The chain is built from TRBV6-1 and TRBJ1-4; D uncertain. Trimming cost V 0 bases and J 6 bases, with 11 bases left between them. The germline gives CDR1 MNHNS, CDR2 SASEGT. CDR3 size: 15 residues. CDR3 sequence reads: CASSEATRGDEKLFF. DNA of the CDR3: TGTGCCAGCAGTGAAGCGACCCGGGGAGATGAAAAACTGTTTTTT.

This sequence joins TRBV12-5 and TRBJ2-2, with D possibly being TRBD1 or TRBD2 (5 bases each). Trimming stripped 4 bases from V and 4 bases from J, with 19 bases between. Germline-derived CDR1 and CDR2 are LGHNT and FRNRAP. The CDR3 totals 17 residues. The CDR3 spells CASGWDRTARGTGELFF. The CDR3 DNA reads as TGTGCTAGTGGTTGGGACCGGACTGCTCGGGGCACCGGGGAGCTGTTTTTT.

The chain uses TRBV4-1 and TRBJ1-1, with D possibly matching TRBD1 (5 bases). CDR3 length: 15 amino acids. Per the germline V gene, CDR1 is MGHRA and CDR2 is YSYEKL. V shed 1 base and J shed 4 bases, with 13 bases lying between them. Here the CDR3 DNA reads TGCGCCAGCAGCCAAGTATTTGGGGGTCCCACTGAAGCTTTCTTT. It specifies CASSQVFGGPTEAFF.

V and J are TRBV9 and TRBJ2-3; a weak D match, TRBD1 (5 bases). The V gene lost 3 bases and the J gene lost 4 bases, with 9 bases spanning the gap. The CDR3 runs to 13 residues. The germline CDR1 and CDR2 sequences are SGDLS and YYNGEE. For the CDR3, the DNA is TGTGCCAGCAGCGCGTGGGGCCCAGATACGCAGTATTTT. Residues: CASSAWGPDTQYF.

This clonotype was picked up a small number of times. J is TRBJ1-1 and V is TRBV9, with unresolved D. Trimming left V 2 bases short and J 2 bases short, with 13 bases between. The germline gives CDR1 SGDLS, CDR2 YYNGEE. This CDR3 has 15 amino acids. Written as DNA, the CDR3 is TGTGCCAGCAGCGTGGGAGGGTCGGGTAACACTGAAGCTTTCTTT. This encodes CASSVGGSGNTEAFF. Filled out from reference TRBV9 and TRBJ1-1, the complete variable domain reads DSGVTQTPKHLITATGQRVTLRCSPRSGDLSVYWYQQSLDQGLQFLIQYYNGEERAKGNILERFSAQQFPDLHSELNLSSLELGDSALYFCASSVGGSGNTEAFFGQGTRLTVV.

The chain carries TRBV5-5 and TRBJ2-7; D may match TRBD1 or TRBD2 (5 bases each). Trimming cost V 2 bases and J 5 bases, with 20 bases left between them. This CDR3 spans 16 amino acids. The V gene's germline CDR1 is SGHKS and CDR2 YYEKEE (reference sequence). CDR3 sequence reads: CASSFPGTGNVDEQYV. The CDR3 DNA reads TGTGCCAGCAGCTTCCCCGGGACGGGGAATGTCGACGAGCAGTACGTC.

This chain links TRBV18 with TRBJ2-3, with D possibly called TRBD1 or TRBD2 (5 bases each). The CDR3 is made up of 16 amino acids. V lost 0 bases, J lost 1 base, and 11 bases lay in between. Germline assignment: CDR1 KGHSH and CDR2 LQKENI. CDR3 in DNA: TGTGCCAGCTCACCACCAGGGGACGGCCGCACAGATACGCAGTATTTT. It translates to CASSPPGDGRTDTQYF.

This clonotype occurred many times. The chain links TRBV7-8 to TRBJ2-1; TRBD1 matches at 9 bases. CDR1 is SGHVS, CDR2 FQNEAQ, per germline. The J segment lost 5 bases and the V segment lost 6 bases, leaving 2 bases of the junction unmatched. The CDR3 runs to 13 residues. The CDR3 spells CASRDRGHNEQFF. CDR3 nucleotide sequence: TGTGCCAGCAGGGACAGGGGCCACAATGAGCAGTTCTTC.

This chain joins TRBV20-1 and TRBJ2-3; 11 bases match TRBD2. The V segment lost 5 bases and the J segment 4 bases; nucleotides outside the gene matches: 8. Germline V CDR1 and CDR2: DFQATT, SNEGSKA (reference sequence). The CDR3 extends over 15 amino acids. CDR3: CSAAPTSGGADTQYF. The CDR3 bases are TGCAGTGCTGCCCCAACTAGCGGGGGCGCAGATACGCAGTATTTT.

The J gene is TRBJ1-4, the V gene TRBV28; possibly TRBD1 for D (6 bases). The CDR3 sequence is 15 residues long. The ends were cut back, 6 bases at V and 3 bases at J, with 14 bases in the middle. The germline V gene has CDR1 MDHEN and CDR2 SYDVKM. This chain's CDR3 is CASSPVHRANEKLFF. CDR3 bases: TGTGCCAGCAGCCCGGTCCACAGGGCTAATGAAAAACTGTTTTTT.

Regarding this clonotype: This may be a read error: a much more frequent sequence differs by one nucleotide. The chain links TRBV28 to TRBJ2-7; TRBD1 agrees at 7 bases. This CDR3 has 18 amino acids. Germline V gene lookup returns CDR1 MDHEN and CDR2 SYDVKM. The CDR3 DNA is TGTGTCAGCAGTTTACGCTGGACAGGCTCAACTTCCAACTACGAGCAGTACGTC. It yields the protein CVSSLRWTGSTSNYEQYV.

This clonotype was counted only a few times. The rearrangement uses TRBV12-3 or TRBV12-4 and TRBJ1-5; D may be TRBD1 (5 bases). The germline V and J ends were trimmed by 7 bases and 0 bases, with 31 bases remaining between them. This CDR3 spans 21 amino acids. The DNA for the CDR3 is TGTGCCAGCACCTTCTCTCCAGCGGGGAGAACCAGGGACCTTAGCAATCAGCCCCAGCATTTT. It translates to CASTFSPAGRTRDLSNQPQHF.

This sequence joins TRBV12-3 or TRBV12-4 and TRBJ2-5, with no clear D. The CDR3 runs 14 residues. The V end lost 1 base, the J end lost 5 bases, and 11 bases lay between the germline ends. As DNA, the CDR3 is TGTGCCAGCAGTTTAGGGGTAGGGATGGAGACCCAGTACTTC. Protein: CASSLGVGMETQYF.

A single count supports this clonotype. This chain uses TRBV6-4 with TRBJ2-7; 7 bases fit TRBD1. This CDR3 has 13 amino acids. CDR1 and CDR2 from the germline V gene are MRHNA and SNTAGT. The junction had 7 bases not matched to a gene; V was cut back by 8 bases and J by 3 bases. The CDR3 region has the DNA TGTGCCAGCGGCAGGGACAGCTGCTACGAGCAGTACGTC. As protein: CASGRDSCYEQYV.

This clonotype showed up just a few times. The chain joins TRBV15 to TRBJ2-7; 7 bases line up with TRBD1. V lost 0 bases to trimming and J lost 12 bases; unmatched junction nucleotides: 14. Germline V gene sequence: CDR1 LNHNV, CDR2 YYDKDF (reference sequence). The length of the CDR3 is 15 residues. The CDR3 is CATSRDPPGTDIWYF. As DNA, the CDR3 is TGTGCCACCAGCAGAGACCCCCCCGGGACAGATATCTGGTACTTC. The whole variable domain, remainder taken from reference TRBV15 and TRBJ2-7, is DAMVIQNPRYQVTQFGKPVTLSCSQTLNHNVMYWYQQKSSQAPKLLFHYYDKDFNNEADTPDNFQSRRPNTSFCFLDIRSPGLGDTAMYLCATSRDPPGTDIWYFGPGTRLTVT.

This rearrangement joins TRBV18 to TRBJ1-4, with 9 bases lining up with TRBD1. The CDR3 has 15 residues. Germline V CDR1 and CDR2: KGHSH, LQKENI. Trimming took 8 bases from V and 1 from J; bases not matched to a gene: 5. CDR3 sequence (DNA): TGTGCCAGCACCCCGGACAGGGGAACTAATGAAAAACTGTTTTTT. It yields the protein CASTPDRGTNEKLFF. The complete variable domain, with remaining parts taken from reference TRBV18 and TRBJ1-4, reads NAGVMQNPRHLVRRRGQEARLRCSPMKGHSHVYWYRQLPEEGLKFMVYLQKENIIDESGMPKERFSAEFPKEGPSILRIQQVVRGDSAAYFCASTPDRGTNEKLFFGSGTQLSVL.